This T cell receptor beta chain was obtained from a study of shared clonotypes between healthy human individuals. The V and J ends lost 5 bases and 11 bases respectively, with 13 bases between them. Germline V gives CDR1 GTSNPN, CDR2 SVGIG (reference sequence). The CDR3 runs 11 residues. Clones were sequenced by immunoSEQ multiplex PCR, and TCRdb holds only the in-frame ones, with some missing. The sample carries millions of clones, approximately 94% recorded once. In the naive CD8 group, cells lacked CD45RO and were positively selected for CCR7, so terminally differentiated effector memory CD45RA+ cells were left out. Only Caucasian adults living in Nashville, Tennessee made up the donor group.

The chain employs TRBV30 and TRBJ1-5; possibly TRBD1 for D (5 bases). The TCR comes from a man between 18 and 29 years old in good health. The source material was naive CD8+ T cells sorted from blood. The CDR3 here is CAWSRGEAQHF. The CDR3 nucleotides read TGTGCCTGGTCAAGGGGCGAGGCCCAGCATTTT.